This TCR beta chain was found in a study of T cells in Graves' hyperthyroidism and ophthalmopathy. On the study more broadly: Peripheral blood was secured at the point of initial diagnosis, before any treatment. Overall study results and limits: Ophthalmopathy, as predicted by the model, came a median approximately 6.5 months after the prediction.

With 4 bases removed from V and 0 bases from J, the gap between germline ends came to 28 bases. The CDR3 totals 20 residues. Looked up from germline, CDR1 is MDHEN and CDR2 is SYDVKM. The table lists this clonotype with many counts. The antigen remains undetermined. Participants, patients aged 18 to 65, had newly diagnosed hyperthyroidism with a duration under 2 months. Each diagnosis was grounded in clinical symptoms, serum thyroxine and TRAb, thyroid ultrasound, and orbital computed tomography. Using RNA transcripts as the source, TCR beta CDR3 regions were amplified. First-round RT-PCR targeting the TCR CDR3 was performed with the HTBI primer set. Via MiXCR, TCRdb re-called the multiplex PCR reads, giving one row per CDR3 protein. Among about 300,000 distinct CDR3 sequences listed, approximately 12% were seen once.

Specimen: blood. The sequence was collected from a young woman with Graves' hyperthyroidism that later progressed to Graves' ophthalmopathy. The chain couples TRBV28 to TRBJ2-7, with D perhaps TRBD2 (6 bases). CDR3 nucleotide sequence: TGTGCCAGCAGTTACAAAATTTGGGACCCCGGGACTGACTCCTCCTACGAGCAGTACTTC. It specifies CASSYKIWDPGTDSSYEQYF.